The clone carrying this T cell receptor (beta chain) was detected only a few times. Its antigen is not identified. V lost 3 bases and J 5 bases, leaving 14 bases between the germline ends. From germline, CDR1 is MNHEY and CDR2 SMNVEV (reference sequence). The CDR3 covers 14 residues. The data are from a study of T cells in Graves' hyperthyroidism and ophthalmopathy. Overall study: Peripheral blood specimens were obtained at initial diagnosis, prior to any treatment. Broader study findings: By a 13 V-J model, ophthalmopathy was set apart from stable hyperthyroidism.

There were TCR beta CDR3 regions amplified from RNA transcripts. An initial round of RT-PCR targeting the TCR CDR3 relied on the HTBI primer set. MiXCR was run by TCRdb on the multiplex PCR reads, yielding one entry per CDR3 protein. The sample lists around 540,000 distinct CDR3 sequences, about 15% occurring once. Sequenced sample: blood. The origin of this receptor is a woman aged 30 to 39 with Graves' ophthalmopathy. The V call is TRBV27, the J call TRBJ2-7, with D unresolved. The CDR3 spells CASSLSRFGHEQYF. The DNA of the CDR3 is TGTGCCAGCAGTTTGAGCAGGTTCGGGCACGAGCAGTACTTC.